One sample yielded the 9 T cell receptor beta chains listed below, sequenced in a study of blood T cells in healthy people across ages. Primed by a sample-barcoded 5' primer and a J-beta primer mix, a second PCR proceeded for about 7 to 11 cycles. TCRdb re-derived calls from the 5' RACE reads in MiXCR, one entry per CDR3 protein. The table lists hundreds of thousands of distinct CDR3 sequences, about 28% of them singletons. The sample comprised blood. The receptors were gathered from a woman of 80 years or more in good health.

For the CDR3, the DNA is TGCAGTGGGGCCGTGGGGGAACAGCCCCAGCATTTT. Its protein is CSGAVGEQPQHF. The V call is TRBV20-1, the J call TRBJ1-5, with D perhaps TRBD1 (5 bases). The CDR3 covers 12 residues. Germline CDR1 reads DFQATT; CDR2 reads SNEGSKA (reference sequence). Trimming removed 7 bases at V and 7 bases at J, with 14 bases between.

There are many counts of this clonotype. CDR3 DNA sequence: TGTGCCAGCAGTTTGTCAGAGGGTCAGCCCCAGCATTTT. Translating it yields CASSLSEGQPQHF. V is TRBV12-3 or TRBV12-4 and J is TRBJ1-5, with D hard to call. CDR3 length: 13 residues. V lost 3 bases and J 6 bases, leaving 9 bases between the germline ends.

The chain uses TRBV19 and TRBJ1-2, with D possibly being TRBD1 (6 bases). CDR1 and CDR2 from the germline V gene are LNHDA and SQIVND (reference sequence). V lost 8 bases and J 6 bases, leaving 19 bases between the germline ends. This CDR3 comprises 14 residues. In DNA, the CDR3 is TGTGCCAGTTCAGACGGCAGGGGTTACGATGGCTACACCTTC. This codes for CASSDGRGYDGYTF.

There are a few counts of this clonotype. The junction departs from germline at one end; a sequencing error may be responsible. V is TRBV6-1 and J is TRBJ1-2, with a possible D match to TRBD1 (6 bases). This CDR3 spans 13 amino acids. CDR1 MNHNS and CDR2 SASEGT come from the germline V gene. CDR3 region: CANSEQGFYGYTF. CDR3 sequence (DNA): TGTGCCAACAGTGAACAGGGCTTCTATGGCTACACCTTC.

This clonotype appeared many times. This chain joins TRBV4-2 and TRBJ2-5; 11 nucleotides align to TRBD1. V trimming: 3 bases; J trimming: 1 base; junction bases outside the gene matches: 4. This CDR3 region has 16 residues. CDR1 is LGHNA, CDR2 YNFKEQ, per germline. CDR3 in amino acids: CASSQGQGGGQETQYF. The CDR3 coding sequence is TGTGCCAGCAGCCAGGGACAGGGGGGAGGCCAAGAGACCCAGTACTTC.

This clonotype was counted ten times or more. V and J are TRBV25-1 and TRBJ1-1; the match to TRBD1 covers 9 bases. CDR3 length: 16 amino acids. The V segment lost 2 bases and the J segment 4 bases; nucleotides outside the gene matches: 8. Germline CDR1 MGHDK, CDR2 SYGVNS. DNA for the CDR3: TGTGCCAGCAGTGAACGCGCCGGGACAGGGAGCACTGAAGCTTTCTTT. Amino acids: CASSERAGTGSTEAFF.

The chain is built from TRBV2 and TRBJ2-2; the D gene is possibly TRBD1 (6 bases). Germline V gene lookup returns CDR1 SNHLY and CDR2 FYNNEI. The CDR3 totals 13 residues. V was cut by 7 bases and J by 3 bases, with 9 bases left in between. Here the CDR3 DNA reads TGTGCCAGCACACAGGGATACACCGGGGAGCTGTTTTTT. Its translation: CASTQGYTGELFF.

Concerning this clonotype itself: This could be a read error, since a much larger clone is one nucleotide away. The chain combines TRBV20-1 with TRBJ1-4; the match to TRBD1 covers 8 bases. Germline CDR1 and CDR2: DFQATT and SNEGSKA (reference sequence). The CDR3 consists of 13 residues. The CDR3 region has the DNA TGCAGAGCCCCGACAGGGGTGCATGAAAAACTGTTTTTT. Its translation: CRAPTGVHEKLFF.

V gene TRBV7-9 combines with J gene TRBJ2-2; maybe TRBD2 (6 bases). This CDR3 region has 16 residues. Trimming took 5 bases from V and 4 from J, leaving 17 bases between them. From germline, CDR1 is SEHNR and CDR2 FQNEAQ (reference sequence). CDR3 region: CASSATSLGGTGELFF. CDR3 nucleotide sequence: TGTGCCAGCAGCGCAACTAGTTTGGGAGGCACCGGGGAGCTGTTTTTT.